This T cell receptor beta chain was profiled in a study of control samples from healthy donors and cancer patients. Notes on this clone: One end of the junction varies from germline; a read error may be responsible.

The germline gives CDR1 SGHRS, CDR2 YFSETQ. The CDR3 extends over 11 amino acids. The data were produced by immunoSEQ multiplex PCR, yet TCRdb's version contains in-frame clones alone and is incomplete. This sample has about 130,000 clones, with roughly 92% found just once. Sequenced input: PBMCs. V is TRBV5-1 and J is TRBJ2-7; D not certain. The origin of this receptor is a man older than 75 with head and neck cancer. The CDR3 DNA reads TGCGCCAGCAGCTTTCCCTACGAGCAGTGCTTC. Its protein is CASSFPYEQCF.